One and the same sample provided the 32 T cell receptor beta chains below, sequenced in a study of neoadjuvant nivolumab and ipilimumab in lung cancer. Profiling relied on immunoSEQ multiplex PCR, and the TCRdb table lists in-frame clones only, not all of them. The sample records 24,000 or so clones, 80% being singletons. Here the sequenced sample was peripheral blood, taken before neoadjuvant nivolumab, alone or with ipilimumab. The source of these receptors is an adult with non-small cell lung cancer.

The chain recombines TRBV4-1 with TRBJ2-2; D might be TRBD1 or TRBD2, each matching 5 bases. Trimming took 4 bases from V and 3 from J, leaving 15 bases between them. The CDR3 contains 16 residues. CDR1 and CDR2 (germline): MGHRA, YSYEKL. The chain's CDR3 is CASSPTLGRDTGELFF. Written as DNA, the CDR3 is TGCGCCAGCAGCCCCACACTGGGACGGGACACCGGGGAGCTGTTTTTT.

The chain links TRBV7-8 to TRBJ1-1; the D gene is possibly TRBD1 (5 bases). The V end lost 0 bases, the J end lost 3 bases, and 11 bases lay between the germline ends. The germline gives CDR1 SGHVS, CDR2 FQNEAQ. This CDR3 contains 15 residues. As DNA, the CDR3 is TGTGCCAGCAGCTTAGCGCCTGGCAGGGACACTGAAGCTTTCTTT. Translated, it gives CASSLAPGRDTEAFF.

The gene calls are TRBV15 and TRBJ1-5, with 7 bases matching TRBD1. Germline V gene sequence: CDR1 LNHNV, CDR2 YYDKDF (reference sequence). V trimming: 0 bases; J trimming: 7 bases; junction bases outside the gene matches: 6. The CDR3 consists of 15 residues. The CDR3, as DNA: TGTGCCACCAGCAGAGAAGCGGGACAGTGGCAGCCCCAGCATTTT. It specifies CATSREAGQWQPQHF.

This chain connects TRBV9 to TRBJ1-2; D remains unclear. The CDR3 is 14 residues long. V gave up 0 bases and J gave up 8 bases, with 14 bases separating them. CDR1 and CDR2 (germline): SGDLS, YYNGEE. The CDR3 is CASSVATIGLGYTF. In nucleotides, the CDR3 is TGTGCCAGCAGCGTAGCTACGATTGGGTTGGGCTACACCTTC.

This chain joins TRBV14 and TRBJ1-1; perhaps TRBD1 as D (5 bases). Germline-derived CDR1 and CDR2 are SGHDN and FVKESK. CDR3 size: 13 residues. V was cut by 6 bases and J by 4 bases, with 12 bases left in between. The CDR3 is CASSRGQVTEAFF. The CDR3 DNA reads as TGTGCCAGCAGTAGGGGTCAGGTCACTGAAGCTTTCTTT.

The CDR3 coding sequence is TGTGCCAGCAGATTTATTGGGGGGGCCAACGTCCTGACTTTC. Translating gives CASRFIGGANVLTF. The rearrangement joins TRBV6-5 to TRBJ2-6; D ambiguous. The CDR3 has 14 amino acids. Germline V gene data show CDR1 as MNHEY and CDR2 as SVGAGI. V lost 6 bases, J lost 4 bases, and 10 bases lay in between.

This clone was detected only once. This chain links TRBV6-4 with TRBJ2-2; maybe TRBD1 (6 bases). The germline V and J ends were trimmed by 3 bases and 6 bases, with 11 bases remaining between them. The CDR3 has 14 amino acids. Germline values: CDR1 MRHNA, CDR2 SNTAGT. The chain's CDR3 is CASSDTGHAGELFF. CDR3 nucleotide sequence: TGTGCCAGCAGTGATACAGGGCACGCCGGGGAGCTGTTTTTT.

CDR3 sequence (DNA): TGTGCCAGCAGCGTATCAGTAGGCTACGAGCAGTACTTC. This encodes CASSVSVGYEQYF. V and J are TRBV9 and TRBJ2-7; D is undetermined. This CDR3 contains 13 residues. V gave up 1 base and J gave up 3 bases, with 8 bases separating them. Germline V gene data show CDR1 as SGDLS and CDR2 as YYNGEE.

The V gene is TRBV9, the J gene TRBJ2-5, with a tentative D call TRBD1 (6 bases). The V end was cut by 4 bases, the J end by 5 bases, with 18 bases between. This CDR3 has 15 amino acids. Germline lookup yields CDR1 SGDLS and CDR2 YYNGEE. CDR3 sequence: CASSPRDMTGETQYF. The CDR3 nucleotides read TGTGCCAGCAGCCCTCGGGACATGACGGGCGAGACCCAGTACTTC. Full variable domain (outside the CDR3, taken from reference TRBV9 and TRBJ2-5): DSGVTQTPKHLITATGQRVTLRCSPRSGDLSVYWYQQSLDQGLQFLIQYYNGEERAKGNILERFSAQQFPDLHSELNLSSLELGDSALYFCASSPRDMTGETQYFGPGTRLLVL.

The rearrangement joins TRBV5-4 to TRBJ2-7; D perhaps matches TRBD2 (5 bases). The CDR3 is 13 residues long. Trimming took off 4 bases at V and 6 bases at J, with 14 bases between the two ends. Looked up from germline, CDR1 is SGHNT and CDR2 is YYREEE (reference sequence). The CDR3 sequence is CASSPGGLGEQYF. The CDR3 coding sequence is TGTGCCAGCAGCCCAGGCGGGTTGGGCGAGCAGTACTTC.

The chain recombines TRBV10-3 with TRBJ2-2; D is uncertain. The CDR3 contains 16 residues. V dropped 10 bases and J dropped 2 bases, with 20 bases sitting between them. CDR1 and CDR2 (germline): ENHRY, SYGVKD. CDR3 region: CATLPGTKRNTGELFF. The CDR3 DNA sequence: TGTGCCACCCTGCCAGGTACAAAACGAAACACCGGGGAGCTGTTTTTT.

The chain carries TRBV29-1 and TRBJ2-5; possible D gene TRBD1, 6 bases. V gave up 3 bases and J gave up 4 bases, with 9 bases separating them. This CDR3 spans 12 amino acids. CDR1 and CDR2 (germline): SQVTM, ANQGSEA. The CDR3 is CSVDQGRETQYF. CDR3 in DNA: TGCAGCGTTGATCAGGGGAGAGAGACCCAGTACTTC.

The chain recombines TRBV2 with TRBJ1-5; the D gene is possibly TRBD1 (5 bases). Trimming stripped 6 bases from V and 5 bases from J, with 17 bases between. Germline V gene sequence: CDR1 SNHLY, CDR2 FYNNEI. The CDR3 consists of 15 residues. DNA for the CDR3: TGTGCCAGCAGAATCCTGAACCAGGGCGATCAGCCCCAGCATTTT. This encodes CASRILNQGDQPQHF.

The chain carries TRBV6-6 and TRBJ2-5; 7 positions match TRBD1. Losses at the gene ends were 4 bases for V and 6 bases for J; bases not matched to a gene: 8. Germline CDR1 and CDR2: MNHNY and SVGAGI (reference sequence). This CDR3 spans 14 amino acids. CDR3 nucleotides: TGTGCCAGCAGTTCTGCCTCAGGGGGAAAGACCCAGTACTTC. As protein: CASSSASGGKTQYF.

The genes are TRBV9 and TRBJ1-1, with TRBD1 identical over 7 bases. The CDR3 length is 15 residues. V shed 0 bases, J shed 8 bases, and the junction held 10 bases outside the gene matches. In germline, CDR1 is SGDLS, CDR2 YYNGEE. CDR3 residues: CASSVGLGTGQEAFF. For the CDR3, the DNA is TGTGCCAGCAGCGTAGGACTCGGGACGGGACAGGAAGCTTTCTTT.

This sequence joins TRBV14 and TRBJ2-1; TRBD2 is a possible D gene (5 bases). This CDR3 is 16 amino acids long. Germline V gene sequence: CDR1 SGHDN, CDR2 FVKESK. V was clipped by 2 bases and J by 4 bases, with 15 bases between them. In DNA, the CDR3 is TGTGCCAGCAGCCAATTTGGGCTAGCTATATACAATGAGCAGTTCTTC. Protein product: CASSQFGLAIYNEQFF.

CDR3 region: CASSLGDRYTGELFF. CDR3 bases: TGTGCCAGCAGCTTAGGGGACAGGTACACCGGGGAGCTGTTTTTT. The chain is built from TRBV5-6 and TRBJ2-2; 8 nucleotides align to TRBD1. Germline V gene lookup returns CDR1 SGHDT and CDR2 YYEEEE. The CDR3 has 15 amino acids. Trimming removed 2 bases from V and 3 bases from J; junction bases left unmatched: 3.

This clone was recorded a few times. The chain has TRBV29-1 and TRBJ1-2; 7 bases fit TRBD1. The CDR3 sequence is 12 residues long. Losses at the gene ends were 6 bases for V and 5 bases for J; bases not matched to a gene: 6. Germline V gene lookup returns CDR1 SQVTM and CDR2 ANQGSEA. CDR3 residues: CSVHRGQYGYTF. CDR3 nucleotides: TGCAGCGTCCACAGGGGACAATATGGCTACACCTTC.

The J gene is TRBJ2-5, the V gene TRBV2, with 8 bases lining up with TRBD1. The CDR3 contains 13 residues. Germline CDR1 and CDR2: SNHLY and FYNNEI. V gave up 5 bases and J gave up 4 bases; unmatched junction bases: 3. The CDR3 DNA is TGTGCCAGCAGTTGGACAGGGCGAGAGACCCAGTACTTC. Encoded protein: CASSWTGRETQYF.

The rearrangement joins TRBV7-2 to TRBJ1-2; TRBD1 matches at 11 bases. The CDR3 is made up of 14 amino acids. Germline V gives CDR1 SGHTA, CDR2 FQGNSA. J lost 5 bases, V lost 4 bases, and 3 bases had no gene match. This CDR3 is CASSSDRGPYGYTF. The CDR3 DNA reads as TGTGCCAGCAGCTCGGACAGGGGGCCGTATGGCTACACCTTC.

The rearrangement joins TRBV6-1 to TRBJ2-5; D unclear. The V gene's germline CDR1 is MNHNS and CDR2 SASEGT. V was pared by 7 bases and J by 4 bases, with 7 bases between. The CDR3 has 11 residues. The CDR3 DNA reads as TGTGCCAGCAAAATTCGAGAGACCCAGTACTTC. This translates into CASKIRETQYF.

The chain links TRBV4-1 to TRBJ1-2, with 7 bases lining up with TRBD1. This CDR3 is 13 amino acids long. After removal of 4 bases from V and 8 bases from J, the junction contained 7 bases not matched to a gene. Germline CDR1 and CDR2: MGHRA and YSYEKL. CDR3 bases: TGCGCCAGCAGCCCCCAGGGGGGGCTCGGCTACACCTTC. Protein sequence: CASSPQGGLGYTF.

The V gene is TRBV9, the J gene TRBJ2-7, with 9 bases matching TRBD1. The junction had 3 bases not matched to a gene; V was cut back by 0 bases and J by 2 bases. The germline CDR1 and CDR2 sequences are SGDLS and YYNGEE. This CDR3 spans 15 amino acids. The CDR3 DNA reads TGTGCCAGCAGCGTAGGGGGGACAGGGCCCTACGAGCAGTACTTC. As protein: CASSVGGTGPYEQYF.

The table lists this clone with a count of one. The V gene is TRBV9, the J gene TRBJ1-1; D not certain. This CDR3 has 14 amino acids. Trimming left V 0 bases short and J 2 bases short, with 8 bases between. CDR1 is SGDLS, CDR2 YYNGEE, per germline. In nucleotides, the CDR3 is TGTGCCAGCAGCGTAGTGCCAGATAACACTGAAGCTTTCTTT. Translating gives CASSVVPDNTEAFF.

The genes are TRBV4-1 and TRBJ1-6; D gene ambiguous. Deletions cut 0 bases from V and 7 bases from J, with 16 bases between. This CDR3 contains 17 residues. Germline CDR1 and CDR2: MGHRA and YSYEKL. The CDR3 DNA reads TGCGCCAGCAGCCAAGATAGGCGGGGTTTCCTAAATTCACCCCTCCACTTT. The encoded protein is CASSQDRRGFLNSPLHF.

This sequence joins TRBV7-9 and TRBJ1-4; 11 nucleotides align to TRBD1. Losses at the gene ends were 5 bases for V and 3 bases for J; bases not matched to a gene: 8. The CDR3 runs 17 residues. CDR1 is SEHNR, CDR2 FQNEAQ, per germline (reference sequence). The CDR3 reads CASSAPDRGLPNEKLFF. CDR3 nucleotide sequence: TGTGCCAGCAGCGCCCCGGACAGGGGGCTGCCTAATGAAAAACTGTTTTTT.

The CDR3 loop is CASSLSYSNQPQHF. The CDR3 region has the DNA TGTGCCAGCAGCTTGAGCTATAGCAATCAGCCCCAGCATTTT. The chain employs TRBV5-6 and TRBJ1-5; D is unclear. The CDR3 sequence is 14 residues long. Trimming removed 1 base from V and 0 bases from J, with 5 bases in between. Germline V gene data show CDR1 as SGHDT and CDR2 as YYEEEE.

This chain joins TRBV4-2 and TRBJ2-3, with 8 bases fitting TRBD2. The CDR3 totals 17 residues. Looked up from germline, CDR1 is LGHNA and CDR2 is YNFKEQ. Trimming removed 0 bases from V and 3 bases from J; junction bases left unmatched: 8. The DNA for the CDR3 is TGTGCCAGCAGCCAAGATGGAACGGGGGGGCGGACAGATACGCAGTATTTT. It is translated as CASSQDGTGGRTDTQYF.

The chain employs TRBV5-1 and TRBJ2-2; 9 bases match TRBD2. V was clipped by 4 bases and J by 4 bases; unmatched bases: 5. Germline CDR1 reads SGHRS; CDR2 reads YFSETQ. The CDR3 covers 15 residues. CDR3 sequence: CASSTSGGPTGELFF. CDR3 nucleotide sequence: TGCGCCAGCAGCACCAGCGGGGGGCCCACCGGGGAGCTGTTTTTT.

V gene TRBV5-6 combines with J gene TRBJ2-3, with 9 bases fitting TRBD1. Germline V gives CDR1 SGHDT, CDR2 YYEEEE. The trim removed 4 bases at V and 2 bases at J, leaving 5 bases unmatched. This CDR3 comprises 15 residues. The CDR3 spells CASSPGQGPTDTQYF. In DNA, the CDR3 is TGTGCCAGCAGCCCCGGACAGGGGCCCACAGATACGCAGTATTTT.

The V and J genes are TRBV25-1 and TRBJ2-7; TRBD2 matches 10 bases. The V segment lost 0 bases and the J segment 3 bases; nucleotides outside the gene matches: 2. The germline V gene encodes CDR1 MGHDK and CDR2 SYGVNS. The CDR3 covers 15 residues. CDR3 nucleotide sequence: TGTGCCAGCAGTGAATATTTAGCGGGGGGCTACGAGCAGTACTTC. Translation: CASSEYLAGGYEQYF.

This CDR3 reads CASSSTGAGTEAFF. CDR3 sequence (DNA): TGTGCCAGCAGCTCGACAGGAGCGGGCACTGAAGCTTTCTTT. This sequence joins TRBV11-2 and TRBJ1-1; D may be TRBD1 (6 bases). Germline-derived CDR1 and CDR2 are SGHAT and FQNNGV. This CDR3 spans 14 amino acids. Trimming took 4 bases from V and 4 from J, leaving 13 bases between them.